These 2 T cell receptor beta chains originate from one sample sequenced in a study of graft-versus-host responses after intestinal transplantation. Sequencing used immunoSEQ multiplex PCR; TCRdb keeps in-frame clones, though not all of them. The sample includes about 39,000 clones, about 96% of them seen just once. No antigen has been assigned to these receptors. Specimen: unstimulated CD8+ T cells sorted from spleen or lymph node cells, collected before transplant. These receptors were taken from a human donor who was the organ donor for an intestinal transplant.

In its sample, this clone was seen once. V and J are TRBV7-9 and TRBJ2-7; D call uncertain. Germline V gene data show CDR1 as SEHNR and CDR2 as FQNEAQ (reference sequence). The CDR3 totals 12 residues. Trimming took off 1 base at V and 4 bases at J, with 5 bases between the two ends. The CDR3 sequence: CASSLVLYEQYF. CDR3 in DNA: TGTGCCAGCAGCTTAGTATTGTACGAGCAGTACTTC. The variable domain in full, completed from reference TRBV7-9 and TRBJ2-7, reads DTGVSQNPRHKITKRGQNVTFRCDPISEHNRLYWYRQTLGQGPEFLTYFQNEAQLEKSRLLSDRFSAERPKGSFSTLEIQRTEQGDSAMYLCASSLVLYEQYFGPGTRLTVT.

The rearrangement links TRBV6-6 to TRBJ1-1; no clear D. This CDR3 has 16 amino acids. V was clipped by 6 bases and J by 2 bases, with 19 bases between them. Per germline, CDR1 MNHNY and CDR2 SVGAGI (reference sequence). CDR3 in DNA: TGTGCCAGCAGATACGGGAGGCCCCGAGGCAACACTGAAGCTTTCTTT. Amino acid sequence: CASRYGRPRGNTEAFF.